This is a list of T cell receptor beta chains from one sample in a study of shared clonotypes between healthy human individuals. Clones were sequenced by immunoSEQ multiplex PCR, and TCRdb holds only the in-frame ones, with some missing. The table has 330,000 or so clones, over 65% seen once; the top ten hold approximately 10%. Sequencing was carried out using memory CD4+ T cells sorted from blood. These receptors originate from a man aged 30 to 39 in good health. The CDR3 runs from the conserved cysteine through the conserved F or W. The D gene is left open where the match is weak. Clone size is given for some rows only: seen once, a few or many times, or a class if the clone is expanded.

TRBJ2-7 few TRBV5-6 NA TGTGCCAGCAGCATTCCGGACATGAACACCTACGAGCAGTACTTC CASSIPDMNTYEQYF
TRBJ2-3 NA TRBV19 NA TGTGCCAGTAGTATAGGGGGGGGCACAGATACGCAGTATTTT CASSIGGGTDTQYF
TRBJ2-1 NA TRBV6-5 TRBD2 TGTGCCAGCAAGACTAGCGGGAGTAATGAGCAGTTCTTC CASKTSGSNEQFF
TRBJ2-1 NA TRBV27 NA TGTGCCAGCAGTGAATATACTAGAGTCTCCTACAATGAGCAGTTCTTC CASSEYTRVSYNEQFF
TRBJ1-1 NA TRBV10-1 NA TGCGCCAGCAGTCCGGGGCCTTCAAAGAGGTCTTTCTTT CASSPGPSKRSFF
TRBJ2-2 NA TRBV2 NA TGTGCCAGCAGTGCTTTATCGGCAGGTGCGGAGCTGTTTTTT CASSALSAGAELFF
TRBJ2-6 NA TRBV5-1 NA TGCGCCAGCAGGAAGGGGACCGGGGCCAACGTCCTGACTTTC CASRKGTGANVLTF
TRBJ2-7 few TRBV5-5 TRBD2 TGTGCCAGCAGCTTGGTTACGGGAGGACTAGCGGGAGACTACGAGCAGTACTTC CASSLVTGGLAGDYEQYF
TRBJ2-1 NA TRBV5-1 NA TGCGCCAGCAGCTCGCAGGGGCCATCCAATGAGCAGTTCTTC CASSSQGPSNEQFF
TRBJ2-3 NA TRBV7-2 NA TGTGCCAGCAGCCACCAGGATACGCAGTATTTT CASSHQDTQYF
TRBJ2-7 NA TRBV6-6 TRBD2 TGTGCCAGCAGCCCCAGCGGGAGCACCTACGAGCAGTACTTC CASSPSGSTYEQYF
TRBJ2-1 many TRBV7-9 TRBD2 TGTGCCAGCACTGCACTAGCGGGGTACAATGAGCAGTTCTTC CASTALAGYNEQFF
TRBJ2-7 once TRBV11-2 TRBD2 TGTGCCAGCAGCTTAGCGGGAGGGCCCTACGAGCAGTACTTC CASSLAGGPYEQYF
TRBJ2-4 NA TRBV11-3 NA TGTGCCAGCAGCCCATTAAAACCTTTGGCAGTGGGGTTTAACATTCAGTACTTC CASSPLKPLAVGFNIQYF
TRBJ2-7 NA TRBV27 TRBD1 TGTGCCAGCAGCTCTGACAGGGGGCGGTTTAACGAGCAGTACTTC CASSSDRGRFNEQYF
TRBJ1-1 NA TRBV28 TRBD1 TGTGCCAGCAGCTACCAGGGGGGGAACACTGAAGCTTTCTTT CASSYQGGNTEAFF
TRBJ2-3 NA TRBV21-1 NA TGTGCCAGCAGCAAATATTACCGGGAGGAAACAGATACGCAGTATTTT CASSKYYREETDTQYF
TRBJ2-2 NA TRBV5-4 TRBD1 TGTGCCAGCAGCTCCGGGACAGGAAACACCGGGGAGCTGTTTTTT CASSSGTGNTGELFF
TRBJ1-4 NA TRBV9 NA TGTGCCAGCAGCACCAACGAAGGCATCACTAATGAAAAACTGTTTTTT CASSTNEGITNEKLFF
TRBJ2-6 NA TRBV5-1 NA TGCGCCAGCAGCTTGGGCTGGGCCAACGTCCTGACTTTC CASSLGWANVLTF
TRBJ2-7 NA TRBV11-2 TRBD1 TGTGCCACTAAGGGGGCCTCCTACGAGCAGTACTTC CATKGASYEQYF
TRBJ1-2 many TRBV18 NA TGTGCCAGCTCACAGAGCGGGACAAGAAACTATGGCTACACCTTC CASSQSGTRNYGYTF
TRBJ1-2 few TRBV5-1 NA TGCGCCAGCAACCCTTTTGGCGATGGCGATGGCTACACCTTC CASNPFGDGDGYTF
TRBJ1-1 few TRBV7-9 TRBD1 TGTGCCAGCAGCCGGAGAGGGGGCGCGGGGACTGAAGCTTTCTTT CASSRRGGAGTEAFF
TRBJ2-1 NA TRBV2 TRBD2 TGTGCCAGCCTACTAGCGGGGATCGAGCAGTTCTTC CASLLAGIEQFF
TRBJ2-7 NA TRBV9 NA TGTGCCAGCAGCGTAGGGGTCCTACAGGACTACGAGCAGTACTTC CASSVGVLQDYEQYF
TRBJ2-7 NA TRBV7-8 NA TGTGCCAGCAGCTTAAGCCCCCCGGCGGGACGGGTCGCCTACGAGCAGTACTTC CASSLSPPAGRVAYEQYF
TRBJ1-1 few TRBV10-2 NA TGCGCCAGCAGTGAGACCACAGGGAGTAAAGCTTTCTTT CASSETTGSKAFF
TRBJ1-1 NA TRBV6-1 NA TGTGCCAGCAGTGTGGGGGGCACTGAAGCTTTCTTT CASSVGGTEAFF
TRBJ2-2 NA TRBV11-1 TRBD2 TGTGCCAGCAGCCGAGGTGGAGCGGGAGGCACCGGGGAGCTGTTTTTT CASSRGGAGGTGELFF
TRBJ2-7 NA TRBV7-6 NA TGTGCCAGCAGCTTCTCCACTGCCTACGAGCAGTACTTC CASSFSTAYEQYF
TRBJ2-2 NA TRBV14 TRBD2 TGTGCCAGCAGCCGGACTAGCGGGAGCACCGGGGAGCTGTTTTTT CASSRTSGSTGELFF
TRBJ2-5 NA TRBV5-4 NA TGTGCCAGCAGCTTCCCCAAAGAGACCCAGTACTTC CASSFPKETQYF